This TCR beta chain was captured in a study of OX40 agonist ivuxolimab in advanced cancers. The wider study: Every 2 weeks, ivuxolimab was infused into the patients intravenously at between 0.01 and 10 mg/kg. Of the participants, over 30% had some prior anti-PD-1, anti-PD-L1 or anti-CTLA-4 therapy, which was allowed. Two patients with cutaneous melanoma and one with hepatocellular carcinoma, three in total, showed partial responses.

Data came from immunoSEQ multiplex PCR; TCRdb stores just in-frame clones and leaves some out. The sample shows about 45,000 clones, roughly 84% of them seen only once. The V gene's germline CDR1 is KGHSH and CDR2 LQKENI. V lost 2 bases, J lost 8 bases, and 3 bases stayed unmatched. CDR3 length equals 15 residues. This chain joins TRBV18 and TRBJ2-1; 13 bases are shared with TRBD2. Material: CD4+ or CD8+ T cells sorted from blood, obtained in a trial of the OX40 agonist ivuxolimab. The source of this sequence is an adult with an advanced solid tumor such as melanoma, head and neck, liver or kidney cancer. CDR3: CASSPTSGRADEQFF. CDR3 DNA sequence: TGTGCCAGCTCACCAACTAGCGGGAGGGCCGATGAGCAGTTCTTC.